This T cell receptor beta chain is drawn from a study of blood T cell repertoires in COVID-19. Repertoires were generated with immunoSEQ multiplex PCR, while TCRdb's copy carries only in-frame clones and drops some. The table includes some 100,000 clones, 91% detected once. The CDR3 consists of 15 residues. The V gene end was trimmed by 5 bases and the J gene end by 7 bases; junction bases not matched to a gene: 9. Germline V CDR1 and CDR2: LNHDA, SQIVND (reference sequence). Material: peripheral blood. This TCR was recovered from a human donor with active COVID-19. The donor label of this sample is uncertain. The chain uses TRBV19 and TRBJ1-5, with 9 bases fitting TRBD1. The CDR3 loop reads CASSARTGERQPQHF. CDR3 nucleotide sequence: TGTGCCAGTAGTGCCCGGACAGGGGAACGGCAGCCCCAGCATTTT.